This TCR beta chain was captured in a study of blood T cell repertoires in COVID-19. Repertoires were generated with immunoSEQ multiplex PCR, while TCRdb's copy carries only in-frame clones and drops some. Of fewer than 350,000 clones in the sample, 88% were seen once. CDR3 length: 12 residues. V gave up 6 bases and J gave up 6 bases, with 10 bases separating them. Sequencing was carried out using peripheral blood. The chain has TRBV12-3 or TRBV12-4 and TRBJ2-3; D is undetermined. This sequence was found in a man aged 18 to 30 with active or convalescent COVID-19. This CDR3 reads CASRSSRDTQYF. CDR3 sequence (DNA): TGTGCCAGCAGATCCTCCAGGGATACGCAGTATTTT.